The 28 T cell receptor beta chains below were found in one sample sequenced in a study of cytomegalovirus exposure and HLA in healthy donors. The primer mix had 60 Vbeta and 13 Jbeta primers. The table came from immunoSEQ multiplex PCR; TCRdb's copy has only in-frame clones and leaves some out. The sample lists around 300,000 clones, roughly 90% occurring once. What was sequenced was PBMCs. These receptors all come from a woman aged 18-29 years in good health and CMV-seronegative.

Note on this clone: This specimen includes other DNA sequences encoding the same CDR3. The CDR3 DNA reads as TGTGCCAGCTCCCCGGGAGGGGACACTGAAGCTTTCTTT. It yields the protein CASSPGGDTEAFF. The V and J genes are TRBV18 and TRBJ1-1; tentative D call: TRBD1 (5 bases). Germline CDR1 KGHSH, CDR2 LQKENI. This CDR3 is built from 13 residues. Trimming removed 6 bases from V and 3 bases from J, with 11 bases in between.

V is TRBV5-5 and J is TRBJ1-5, with TRBD1 matching over 7 bases. Germline V gene lookup returns CDR1 SGHKS and CDR2 YYEKEE (reference sequence). CDR3 size: 15 residues. V lost 2 bases to trimming and J lost 9 bases; unmatched junction nucleotides: 11. The CDR3 spells CASSFNGQDWGPQHF. The CDR3 region has the DNA TGTGCCAGCAGCTTTAACGGACAGGACTGGGGGCCCCAGCATTTT.

This rearrangement joins TRBV11-2 to TRBJ2-7; no firm D call. The V end was cut by 0 bases, the J end by 1 base, with 7 bases between. CDR3 size: 14 residues. Germline V gene lookup returns CDR1 SGHAT and CDR2 FQNNGV. DNA for the CDR3: TGTGCCAGCAGCTTAGACAGACTTTCCTACGAGCAGTACTTC. This sequence encodes CASSLDRLSYEQYF.

The chain combines TRBV6-5 with TRBJ1-3; 8 bases are shared with TRBD1. This CDR3 comprises 16 residues. The germline V gene encodes CDR1 MNHEY and CDR2 SVGAGI. Unmatched junction bases numbered 5, after V lost 2 bases and J lost 2 bases. Written as DNA, the CDR3 is TGTGCCAGCAGTTACGCCACAGGGGGTGCTGGAAACACCATATATTTT. It translates to CASSYATGGAGNTIYF.

The chain recombines TRBV5-4 with TRBJ2-5; 7 bases map to TRBD2. V dropped 0 bases and J dropped 1; count of bases not matched to a gene: 3. The CDR3 runs 15 residues. Per germline, CDR1 SGHNT and CDR2 YYREEE (reference sequence). Here the CDR3 reads CASSLGPGGQETQYF. The DNA of the CDR3 is TGTGCCAGCAGCTTGGGCCCGGGGGGCCAAGAGACCCAGTACTTC.

The chain employs TRBV7-2 and TRBJ2-3, with 11 bases aligning to TRBD2. This CDR3 comprises 16 residues. J was trimmed by 8 bases and V by 2 bases; bases with no gene match: 9. Germline V gene data show CDR1 as SGHTA and CDR2 as FQGNSA. The CDR3 sequence: CASSLRQSLAGGTQYF. In DNA, the CDR3 is TGTGCCAGCAGCTTAAGACAGAGTCTAGCGGGGGGTACGCAGTATTTT.

V and J are TRBV4-1 and TRBJ1-5; D remains unclear. Germline CDR1 is MGHRA and CDR2 is YSYEKL. Trimming stripped 0 bases from V and 3 bases from J, with 9 bases between. The CDR3 runs to 15 residues. The CDR3 region has the DNA TGCGCCAGCAGCCAAGAAGGCACAGCCAATCAGCCCCAGCATTTT. Its protein is CASSQEGTANQPQHF.

This chain links TRBV18 with TRBJ1-2, with 8 positions matching TRBD1. V dropped 4 bases and J dropped 5; count of bases not matched to a gene: 3. Germline values: CDR1 KGHSH, CDR2 LQKENI. CDR3 length: 13 residues. The CDR3 region is CASSLDRDYGYTF. CDR3 DNA sequence: TGTGCCAGCTCACTGGACAGGGATTATGGCTACACCTTC.

The chain links TRBV7-8 to TRBJ1-4, with 12 nucleotides matching TRBD1. V lost 7 bases to trimming and J lost 5 bases; unmatched junction nucleotides: 8. This CDR3 contains 16 residues. CDR1 and CDR2 (germline): SGHVS, FQNEAQ. CDR3: CASNRDRGRQNEKLFF. Written as DNA, the CDR3 is TGTGCCAGCAACCGGGACAGGGGGCGGCAGAATGAAAAACTGTTTTTT.

This rearrangement joins TRBV7-8 to TRBJ2-3; no reliable D call. This CDR3 has 14 amino acids. Germline CDR1 is SGHVS and CDR2 is FQNEAQ. Between the trimmed V and J ends, which lost 5 bases and 3 bases, there was a span of 12 bases. CDR3 sequence (DNA): TGTGCCAGCAGCACTCCTACCCCAACAGATACGCAGTATTTT. Translating it yields CASSTPTPTDTQYF.

This chain connects TRBV5-1 to TRBJ2-1, with D tentatively TRBD2 (5 bases). V was shortened by 0 bases and J by 3 bases, with 13 bases between the two germline ends. Germline CDR1 SGHRS, CDR2 YFSETQ. The CDR3 covers 16 residues. In nucleotides, the CDR3 is TGCGCCAGCAGCTTGGAAGAGGGTCAGATCTACAATGAGCAGTTCTTC. This encodes CASSLEEGQIYNEQFF.

This clone was found once. V is TRBV30 and J is TRBJ2-1, with TRBD2 matching 7 bases. The CDR3 length is 15 residues. Germline lookup yields CDR1 GTSNPN and CDR2 SVGIG (reference sequence). V was pared by 3 bases and J by 4 bases, with 9 bases of the junction left unmatched. CDR3 bases: TGTGCCTGGAGCCGAGCTAGCGGACTATACAATGAGCAGTTCTTC. This translates into CAWSRASGLYNEQFF.

The chain joins TRBV7-9 to TRBJ2-7; 8 bases are a match to TRBD1. Germline lookup yields CDR1 SEHNR and CDR2 FQNEAQ (reference sequence). The CDR3 is 16 residues long. J was trimmed by 2 bases and V by 1 base; bases with no gene match: 7. The DNA of the CDR3 is TGTGCCAGCAGCTTAGTACGGCAGGGGGCTCCCTACGAGCAGTACTTC. This translates into CASSLVRQGAPYEQYF.

The chain has TRBV2 and TRBJ1-5; D remains ambiguous. With 6 bases removed from V and 3 bases from J, the gap between germline ends came to 3 bases. CDR3 length: 11 amino acids. Germline CDR1 reads SNHLY; CDR2 reads FYNNEI. The CDR3 DNA reads TGTGCCAGCAGCCTCAATCAGCCCCAGCATTTT. Amino acids: CASSLNQPQHF.

The chain recombines TRBV6-1 with TRBJ1-5; D is uncertain. This CDR3 is 16 amino acids long. V lost 3 bases, J lost 2 bases, and 14 bases lay in between. Germline V gives CDR1 MNHNS, CDR2 SASEGT. The CDR3 loop reads CASSEPAPGGNQPQHF. As DNA, the CDR3 is TGTGCCAGCAGTGAGCCGGCCCCGGGTGGCAATCAGCCCCAGCATTTT.

A single count supports this clone. V usage is TRBV19 and J usage is TRBJ2-7; 8 bases line up with TRBD1. Trimming cost V 5 bases and J 3 bases; bases outside gene matches: 3. The CDR3 contains 13 residues. Germline V gives CDR1 LNHDA, CDR2 SQIVND (reference sequence). CDR3 residues: CASSLTGVYEQYF. In nucleotides, the CDR3 is TGTGCCAGTAGTTTGACAGGGGTCTACGAGCAGTACTTC. Based on the CDR3 plus reference TRBV19 and TRBJ2-7, the full variable domain is DGGITQSPKYLFRKEGQNVTLSCEQNLNHDAMYWYRQDPGQGLRLIYYSQIVNDFQKGDIAEGYSVSREKKESFPLTVTSAQKNPTAFYLCASSLTGVYEQYFGPGTRLTVT.

The rearrangement joins TRBV18 to TRBJ1-1; D not certain. This CDR3 has 14 amino acids. Trimming took 0 bases from V and 7 from J, leaving 12 bases between them. Germline-derived CDR1 and CDR2 are KGHSH and LQKENI. The chain's CDR3 is CASSPPAWAGEAFF. The CDR3, as DNA: TGTGCCAGCTCACCACCGGCCTGGGCAGGTGAAGCTTTCTTT.

The gene calls are TRBV12-5 and TRBJ2-1, with 13 bases identical to TRBD2. V lost 8 bases to trimming and J lost 11 bases; unmatched junction nucleotides: 15. Germline CDR1 reads LGHNT; CDR2 reads FRNRAP. The length of the CDR3 is 16 residues. CDR3 protein: CASTPSAGTSGEKQFF. DNA of the CDR3: TGTGCTAGTACGCCCTCCGCCGGGACTAGCGGGGAGAAGCAGTTCTTC.

V gene TRBV19 combines with J gene TRBJ1-5; 9 bases are shared with TRBD1. CDR1 LNHDA and CDR2 SQIVND come from the germline V gene (reference sequence). V was pared by 3 bases and J by 4 bases, with 4 bases of the junction left unmatched. CDR3 length equals 15 residues. The CDR3: CASSILTGGNQPQHF. CDR3 DNA: TGTGCCAGTAGTATCTTGACAGGGGGGAATCAGCCCCAGCATTTT.

This rearrangement joins TRBV7-6 to TRBJ2-7; possible D gene TRBD2, 6 bases. This CDR3 spans 13 amino acids. V dropped 5 bases and J dropped 3 bases, with 11 bases sitting between them. Looked up from germline, CDR1 is SGHVS and CDR2 is FNYEAQ. The CDR3 here is CASSPGLNYEQYF. CDR3 DNA: TGTGCCAGCAGCCCAGGACTAAACTACGAGCAGTACTTC.

V usage is TRBV9 and J usage is TRBJ2-3, with D perhaps TRBD1 (6 bases). The ends were cut back, 4 bases at V and 6 bases at J, with 15 bases in the middle. CDR1 is SGDLS and CDR2 is YYNGEE in the germline V gene. The CDR3 runs 14 residues. CDR3 in amino acids: CASSITIQGDTQYF. CDR3 DNA: TGTGCCAGCAGCATCACCATACAGGGCGATACGCAGTATTTT.

This clone was recorded only once. The V call is TRBV5-4, the J call TRBJ2-2; D is undetermined. V shed 1 base and J shed 0 bases, with 7 bases lying between them. This CDR3 comprises 15 residues. Germline V lookup: CDR1 SGHNT, CDR2 YYREEE (reference sequence). The CDR3 region is CASSLLSSNTGELFF. The CDR3 DNA sequence: TGTGCCAGCAGCTTGTTGTCTTCGAACACCGGGGAGCTGTTTTTT.

The chain carries TRBV11-2 and TRBJ2-7; no definite D call. V lost 5 bases to trimming and J lost 2 bases, with 4 bases between them. This CDR3 has 11 residues. CDR1 is SGHAT and CDR2 is FQNNGV in the germline V gene. The CDR3 spells CASSATYEQYF. The CDR3 nucleotides are TGTGCCAGCAGCGCTACCTACGAGCAGTACTTC.

This chain connects TRBV11-3 to TRBJ2-2; the D gene is possibly TRBD1 (7 bases). Between the trimmed V and J ends, which lost 3 bases and 4 bases, there was a span of 15 bases. The CDR3 is 16 amino acids. Per germline, CDR1 SGHNT and CDR2 YENEEA. The CDR3 nucleotides are TGTGCCAGCAGCTTCGGCGGGACAGCAGCCACCGGGGAGCTGTTTTTT. Translated: CASSFGGTAATGELFF.

This rearrangement joins TRBV7-9 to TRBJ1-3; unclear D gene. The CDR3 totals 15 residues. V dropped 3 bases and J dropped 0 bases, with 9 bases sitting between them. Germline values: CDR1 SEHNR, CDR2 FQNEAQ (reference sequence). The DNA of the CDR3 is TGTGCCAGCAGCTTGGGCGAGGGCTCTGGAAACACCATATATTTT. It specifies CASSLGEGSGNTIYF. Variable domain in full (rest from reference TRBV7-9 and TRBJ1-3): DTGVSQNPRHKITKRGQNVTFRCDPISEHNRLYWYRQTLGQGPEFLTYFQNEAQLEKSRLLSDRFSAERPKGSFSTLEIQRTEQGDSAMYLCASSLGEGSGNTIYFGEGSWLTVV.

V gene TRBV5-5 combines with J gene TRBJ2-7; 11 nucleotides align to TRBD2. This CDR3 is 15 amino acids long. J was trimmed by 1 base and V by 0 bases; bases with no gene match: 0. Germline CDR1 is SGHKS and CDR2 is YYEKEE (reference sequence). CDR3 residues: CASSLGLAGSYEQYF. Here the CDR3 DNA reads TGTGCCAGCAGCTTGGGACTAGCGGGATCCTACGAGCAGTACTTC.

The chain is built from TRBV2 and TRBJ1-5, with 7 bases fitting TRBD1. The ends lost 6 bases at V and 4 bases at J; junction bases unmatched: 6. The CDR3 totals 14 residues. Germline values: CDR1 SNHLY, CDR2 FYNNEI. For the CDR3, the DNA is TGTGCCAGCAGAGGGGACAGTGGGAATCAGCCCCAGCATTTT. Protein product: CASRGDSGNQPQHF.

The CDR3 sequence is CASSVGTVQGYTF. In DNA, the CDR3 is TGTGCCAGCAGTGTCGGGACAGTTCAAGGCTACACCTTC. The rearrangement links TRBV25-1 to TRBJ1-2; TRBD1 agrees at 7 bases. V lost 4 bases and J lost 8; bases outside the gene matches: 7. Germline assignment: CDR1 MGHDK and CDR2 SYGVNS. This CDR3 comprises 13 residues.